This TCR beta chain is from a study of PD-1 blockade in classical Hodgkin lymphoma. Study overall: Each patient was given nivolumab 3 mg/kg through a vein every 2 weeks.

Time point: cycle 4 day 1 (C4D1), after less than 7 weeks of nivolumab. Every patient relapsed after autologous stem cell transplantation, and brentuximab vedotin exposure varied. Negative magnetic selection isolated CD4+ T cells from thawed PBMCs. Sequenced by immunoSEQ multiplex PCR; TCRdb stores in-frame clones only, minus some. In the table there are 15,000 to 20,000 clones, around 74% of which are singletons. This CDR3 region has 13 residues. The V gene's germline CDR1 is MNHEY and CDR2 SVGAGI. The V gene lost 3 bases and the J gene lost 10 bases, with 10 bases spanning the gap. This TCR was sampled from a human donor with classical Hodgkin lymphoma. The source was CD4+ T cells from blood, collected before the fourth cycle of nivolumab. This chain links TRBV6-5 with TRBJ1-6; weak D call: TRBD1 (5 bases). In nucleotides, the CDR3 is TGTGCCAGCAGTTATGAGGGGAAATCACCCCTCCACTTT. It is translated as CASSYEGKSPLHF.